This T cell receptor beta chain was recovered during a study of blood T cell repertoires in COVID-19. Assay: immunoSEQ multiplex PCR; the TCRdb copy retains only in-frame clones and omits some. The table lists around 370,000 clones, about 90% of them singletons. Looked up from germline, CDR1 is SGHTA and CDR2 is FQGNSA. CDR3 length: 14 residues. The V end lost 2 bases, the J end lost 11 bases, and 16 bases lay between the germline ends. The TCR comes from a woman between 18 and 30 years old who had recovered from COVID-19. J is TRBJ1-5 and V is TRBV7-2; a possible D gene is TRBD1 (6 bases). The sequencing input was peripheral blood. CDR3 sequence (DNA): TGTGCCAGCAGCTTAAGCCGCGGGGGCGGCTCCCAGCATTTT. This encodes CASSLSRGGGSQHF.